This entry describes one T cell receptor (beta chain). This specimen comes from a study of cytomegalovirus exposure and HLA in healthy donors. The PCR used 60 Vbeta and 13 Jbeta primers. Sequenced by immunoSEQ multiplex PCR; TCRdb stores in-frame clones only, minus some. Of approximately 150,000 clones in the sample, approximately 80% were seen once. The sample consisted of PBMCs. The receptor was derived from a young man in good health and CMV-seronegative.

The CDR3 DNA reads as TGTGCCAGCAGCGCCAGTCGGGGGGGATATGGCTACACCTTC. This translates into CASSASRGGYGYTF. The genes are TRBV9 and TRBJ1-2, with a weak D call TRBD1 (5 bases). CDR1 SGDLS and CDR2 YYNGEE come from the germline V gene. This CDR3 spans 14 amino acids. V lost 3 bases and J lost 5, with 14 bases in between.